These T cell receptor beta chains were read from a single sample in a study of blood T cell repertoires in COVID-19. Clones were sequenced by immunoSEQ multiplex PCR, and TCRdb holds only the in-frame ones, with some missing. The data contain some 150,000 clones, over 70% of them singletons. The sample taken for sequencing was peripheral blood. The receptors originated from a man aged 50 to 60 who had recovered from COVID-19. The CDR3 runs from the conserved cysteine through the conserved F or W. The D gene is left open where the match is weak. Rows give clone size only sometimes, using once, few, many, or a class for an expanded clone.

clone_size	v_call	cdr3_length	j_call	d_call	cdr3_nt	cdr3_aa
few	TRBV2	15	TRBJ1-5	NA	TGTGCCAGCAGTGAAGCGCGGCGGAACAATCAGCCCCAGCATTTT	CASSEARRNNQPQHF
NA	TRBV11-3	15	TRBJ2-7	TRBD1	TGTGCCAGCAGCTTAGCCGGGACAGAACACGACGAGCAGTACTTC	CASSLAGTEHDEQYF
NA	TRBV11-2	16	TRBJ2-1	TRBD2	TGTGCCAGCAGCTTCGGACTAGCGGGTGGGCACAATGAGCAGTTCTTC	CASSFGLAGGHNEQFF
NA	TRBV5-4	13	TRBJ2-5	TRBD1	TGTGCCAGCAGCTCCAGGGGGCTGGAGACCCAGTACTTC	CASSSRGLETQYF
NA	TRBV5-1	15	TRBJ2-3	NA	TGCGCCAGCAGCTTGTGGGTCGGGGAGGCAGATACGCAGTATTTT	CASSLWVGEADTQYF
NA	TRBV5-1	17	TRBJ2-2	TRBD1	TGCGCCAGCAGCTTAGAACCCGGGACAGGGAACACCGGGGAGCTGTTTTTT	CASSLEPGTGNTGELFF
NA	TRBV5-6	12	TRBJ1-2	NA	TGTGCCAGCAGCTTATACAGATCTGGCTACACCTTC	CASSLYRSGYTF
once	TRBV25-1	14	TRBJ1-2	NA	TGTGCCAGCAGTGAATTGGGACACAACTATGGCTACACCTTC	CASSELGHNYGYTF
NA	TRBV6-5	15	TRBJ2-5	NA	TGTGCCAGCAGTTCCGGGTCACAGGGCCCCGAGACCCAGTACTTC	CASSSGSQGPETQYF
NA	TRBV7-9	16	TRBJ2-3	TRBD1	TGTGCCAGCAGCTTAAGAGAGGGGGCGTATGGAGATACGCAGTATTTT	CASSLREGAYGDTQYF
NA	TRBV2	14	TRBJ1-4	TRBD1	TGTGCCAGCAGCCGACAGGGTACTAGTGAAAAACTGTTTTTT	CASSRQGTSEKLFF
NA	TRBV3-1/TRBV3-2	15	TRBJ1-1	NA	TGTGCCAGCAGCCAAGCTGCAGGGATGAACACTGAAGCTTTCTTT	CASSQAAGMNTEAFF
few	TRBV5-1	15	TRBJ2-7	TRBD1	TGCGCCAGCAGCCTCTGGACAGGGGGGGACTACGAGCAGTACTTC	CASSLWTGGDYEQYF
NA	TRBV7-2	14	TRBJ2-1	NA	TGTGCCAGCAGCTCCCGGAGAAGAGGCAATGAGCAGTTCTTC	CASSSRRRGNEQFF
NA	TRBV3-1/TRBV3-2	15	TRBJ2-5	NA	TGTGCCAGCAGCCCCGGGACAAATCCTTCAGCATCCCAGTACTTC	CASSPGTNPSASQYF
NA	TRBV29-1	14	TRBJ1-1	NA	TGCAGCGTTGAAGAACACGTGGCGAACACTGAAGCTTTCTTT	CSVEEHVANTEAFF
NA	TRBV14	14	TRBJ1-2	NA	TGTGCCAGCAGCCAAGATGAGAATAACTATGGCTACACCTTC	CASSQDENNYGYTF
NA	TRBV5-1	15	TRBJ1-6	NA	TGCGCCAGCAGCTTGGACCTACTATCTAATTCACCCCTCCACTTT	CASSLDLLSNSPLHF
NA	TRBV5-4	14	TRBJ2-5	NA	TGTGCCAGCAGCTCATGGAAGGGGAAAGAGACCCAGTACTTC	CASSSWKGKETQYF
NA	TRBV19	15	TRBJ2-5	TRBD1	TGTGCCAGTAGTTTCACCGGGACAGGGACGAAGACCCAGTACTTC	CASSFTGTGTKTQYF
NA	TRBV13	15	TRBJ2-3	NA	TGTGCCAGCAGCTTAGGGGGGGCGGGCACAGATACGCAGTATTTT	CASSLGGAGTDTQYF